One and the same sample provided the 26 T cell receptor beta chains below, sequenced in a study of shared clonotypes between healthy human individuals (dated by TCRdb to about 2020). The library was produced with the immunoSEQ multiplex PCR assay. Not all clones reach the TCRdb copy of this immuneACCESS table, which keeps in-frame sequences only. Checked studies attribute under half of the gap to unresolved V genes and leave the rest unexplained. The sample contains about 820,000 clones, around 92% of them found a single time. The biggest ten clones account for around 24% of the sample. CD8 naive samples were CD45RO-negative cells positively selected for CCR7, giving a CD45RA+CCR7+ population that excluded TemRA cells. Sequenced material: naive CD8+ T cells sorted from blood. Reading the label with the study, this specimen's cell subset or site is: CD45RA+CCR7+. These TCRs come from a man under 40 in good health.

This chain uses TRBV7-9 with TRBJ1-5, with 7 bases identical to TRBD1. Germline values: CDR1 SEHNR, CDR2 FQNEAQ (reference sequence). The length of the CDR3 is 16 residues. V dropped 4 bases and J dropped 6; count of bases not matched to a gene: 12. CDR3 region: CASSSPDRDAVQPQHF. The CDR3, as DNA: TGTGCCAGCAGCTCCCCCGACAGGGACGCGGTTCAGCCCCAGCATTTT.

CDR3 in DNA: TGTGCCAGCAGTGAAGAACGCGGGAGGGTTCTGCATCCGGGAGACTACCACTATGGCTACACCTTC. Its protein product is CASSEERGRVLHPGDYHYGYTF. The V and J genes are TRBV6-1 and TRBJ1-2, with unresolved D. Germline V gene sequence: CDR1 MNHNS, CDR2 SASEGT. CDR3 length: 22 amino acids. V shed 1 base and J shed 3 bases, with 33 bases lying between them.

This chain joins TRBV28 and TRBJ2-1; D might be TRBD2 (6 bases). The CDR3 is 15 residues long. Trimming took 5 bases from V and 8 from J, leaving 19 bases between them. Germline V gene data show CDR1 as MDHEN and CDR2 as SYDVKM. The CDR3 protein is CASSRQGLTMYEQFF. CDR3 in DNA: TGTGCCAGCAGTCGCCAGGGACTGACAATGTATGAGCAGTTCTTC.

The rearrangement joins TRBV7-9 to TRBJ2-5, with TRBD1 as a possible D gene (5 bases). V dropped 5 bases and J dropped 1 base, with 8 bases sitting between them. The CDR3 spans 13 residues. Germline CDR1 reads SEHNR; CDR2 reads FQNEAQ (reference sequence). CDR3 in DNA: TGTGCCAGCAGCCGACAGTTCCAAGAGACCCAGTACTTC. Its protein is CASSRQFQETQYF.

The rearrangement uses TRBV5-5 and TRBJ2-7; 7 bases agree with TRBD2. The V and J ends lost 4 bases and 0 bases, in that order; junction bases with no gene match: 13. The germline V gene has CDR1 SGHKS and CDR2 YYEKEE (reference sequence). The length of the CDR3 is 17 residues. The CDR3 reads CASSPLGRGAASYEQYF. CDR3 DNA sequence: TGTGCCAGCAGCCCACTGGGGAGGGGAGCGGCCTCCTACGAGCAGTACTTC.

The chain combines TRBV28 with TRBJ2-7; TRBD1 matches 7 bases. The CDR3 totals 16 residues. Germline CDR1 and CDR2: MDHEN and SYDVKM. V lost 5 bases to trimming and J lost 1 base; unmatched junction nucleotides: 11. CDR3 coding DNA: TGTGCCAGCAGTCCACCTCGGGACAGACTTTCCTACGAGCAGTACTTC. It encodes CASSPPRDRLSYEQYF.

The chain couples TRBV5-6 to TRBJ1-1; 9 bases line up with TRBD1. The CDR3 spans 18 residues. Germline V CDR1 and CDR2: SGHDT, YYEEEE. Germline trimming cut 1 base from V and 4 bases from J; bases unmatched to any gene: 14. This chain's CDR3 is CASSLPIGQGTRGTEAFF. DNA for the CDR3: TGTGCCAGCAGCTTGCCAATCGGACAGGGGACCAGAGGCACTGAAGCTTTCTTT.

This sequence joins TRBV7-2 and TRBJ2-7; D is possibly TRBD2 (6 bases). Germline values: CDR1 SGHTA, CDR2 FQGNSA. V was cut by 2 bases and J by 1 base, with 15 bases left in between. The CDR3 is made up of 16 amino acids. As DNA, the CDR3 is TGTGCCAGCAGCTTAAGTCGGGACTCCCCTTCCTACGAGCAGTACTTC. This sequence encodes CASSLSRDSPSYEQYF.

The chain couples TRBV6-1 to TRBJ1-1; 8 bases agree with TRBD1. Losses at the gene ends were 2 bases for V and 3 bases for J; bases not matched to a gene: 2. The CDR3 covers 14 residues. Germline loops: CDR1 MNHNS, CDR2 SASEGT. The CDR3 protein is CASSELTGDTEAFF. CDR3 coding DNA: TGTGCCAGCAGTGAATTGACAGGGGACACTGAAGCTTTCTTT.

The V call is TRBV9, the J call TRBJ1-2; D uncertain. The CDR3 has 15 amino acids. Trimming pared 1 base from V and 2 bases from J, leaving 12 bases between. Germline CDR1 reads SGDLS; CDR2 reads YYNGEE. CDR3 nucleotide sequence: TGTGCCAGCAGCGTACATCGAGGGAACAACTATGGCTACACCTTC. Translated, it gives CASSVHRGNNYGYTF.

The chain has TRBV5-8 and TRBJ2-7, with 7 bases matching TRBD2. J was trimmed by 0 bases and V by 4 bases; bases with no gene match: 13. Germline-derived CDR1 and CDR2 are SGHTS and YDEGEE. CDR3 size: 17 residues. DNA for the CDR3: TGTGCCAGCAGCCCAAAAGGGCTAGCGGAGTTCTCCTACGAGCAGTACTTC. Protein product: CASSPKGLAEFSYEQYF.

Here the CDR3 reads CASSFSQGGTQYF. DNA for the CDR3: TGTGCCAGCAGTTTCTCGCAGGGAGGTACGCAGTATTTT. The chain couples TRBV28 to TRBJ2-3, with a possible D match to TRBD2 (6 bases). Per germline, CDR1 MDHEN and CDR2 SYDVKM. The CDR3 extends over 13 amino acids. The germline V and J ends were trimmed by 3 bases and 8 bases, with 12 bases remaining between them.

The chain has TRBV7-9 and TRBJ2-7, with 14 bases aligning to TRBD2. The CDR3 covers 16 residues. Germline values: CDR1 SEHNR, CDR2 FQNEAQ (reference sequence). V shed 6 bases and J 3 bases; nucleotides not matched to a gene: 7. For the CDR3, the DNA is TGTGCCAGCAGGCTGACTAGCGGGAGGGAAAGCTACGAGCAGTACTTC. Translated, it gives CASRLTSGRESYEQYF.

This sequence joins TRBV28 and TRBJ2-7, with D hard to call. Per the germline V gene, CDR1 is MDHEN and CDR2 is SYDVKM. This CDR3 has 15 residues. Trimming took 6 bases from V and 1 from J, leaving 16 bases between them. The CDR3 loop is CASSPLVTRSYEQYF. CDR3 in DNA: TGTGCCAGCAGCCCCTTGGTGACACGATCCTACGAGCAGTACTTC.

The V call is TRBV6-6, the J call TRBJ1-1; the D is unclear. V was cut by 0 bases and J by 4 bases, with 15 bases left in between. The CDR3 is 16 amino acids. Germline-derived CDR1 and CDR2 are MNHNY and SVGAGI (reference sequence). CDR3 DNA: TGTGCCAGCAGTTACTCGACGGCCCATAATTTCACTGAAGCTTTCTTT. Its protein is CASSYSTAHNFTEAFF.

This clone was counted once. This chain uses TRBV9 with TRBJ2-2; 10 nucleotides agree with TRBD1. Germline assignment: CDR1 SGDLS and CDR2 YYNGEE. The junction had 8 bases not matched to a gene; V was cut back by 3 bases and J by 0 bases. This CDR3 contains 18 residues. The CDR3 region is CASSAETGGLANTGELFF. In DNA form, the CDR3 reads TGTGCCAGCAGCGCCGAGACAGGGGGCCTCGCGAACACCGGGGAGCTGTTTTTT.

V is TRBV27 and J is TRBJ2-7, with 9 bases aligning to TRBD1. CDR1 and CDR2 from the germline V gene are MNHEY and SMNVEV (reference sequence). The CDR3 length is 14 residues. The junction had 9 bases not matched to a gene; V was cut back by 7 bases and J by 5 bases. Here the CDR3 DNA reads TGTGCCAGCATGGGTGACAGGGGGTACGACGAGCAGTACTTC. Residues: CASMGDRGYDEQYF.

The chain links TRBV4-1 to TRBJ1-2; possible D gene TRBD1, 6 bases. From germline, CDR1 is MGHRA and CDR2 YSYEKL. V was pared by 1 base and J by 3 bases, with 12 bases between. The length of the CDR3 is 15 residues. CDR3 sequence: CASSQVGGFDYGYTF. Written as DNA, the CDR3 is TGCGCCAGCAGCCAAGTGGGGGGCTTTGACTATGGCTACACCTTC.

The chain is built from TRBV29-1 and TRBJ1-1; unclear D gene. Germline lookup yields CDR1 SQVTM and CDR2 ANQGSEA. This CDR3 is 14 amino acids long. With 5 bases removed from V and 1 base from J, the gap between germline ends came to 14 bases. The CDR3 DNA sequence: TGCAGCGTTCCAGGACCCCCTTCGAACACTGAAGCTTTCTTT. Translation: CSVPGPPSNTEAFF.

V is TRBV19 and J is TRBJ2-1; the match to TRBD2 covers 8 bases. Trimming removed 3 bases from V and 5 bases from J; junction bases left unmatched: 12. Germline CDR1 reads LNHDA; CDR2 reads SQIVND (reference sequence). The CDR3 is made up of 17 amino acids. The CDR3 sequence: CASSILSGGNYDNEQFF. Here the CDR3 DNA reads TGTGCCAGTAGTATTTTGTCGGGAGGGAACTATGACAATGAGCAGTTCTTC.

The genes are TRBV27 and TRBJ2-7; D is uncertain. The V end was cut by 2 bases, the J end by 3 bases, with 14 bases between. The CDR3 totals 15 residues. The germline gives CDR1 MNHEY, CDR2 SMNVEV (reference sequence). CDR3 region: CASSLGRPSGYEQYF. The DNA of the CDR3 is TGTGCCAGCAGTTTAGGCCGTCCCTCGGGCTACGAGCAGTACTTC.

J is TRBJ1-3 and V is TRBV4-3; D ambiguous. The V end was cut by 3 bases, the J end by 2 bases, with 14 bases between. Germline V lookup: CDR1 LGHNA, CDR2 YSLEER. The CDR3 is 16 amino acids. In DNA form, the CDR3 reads TGCGCCAGCAGCCAGAGTCCAGGAACGGCTGGAAACACCATATATTTT. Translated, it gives CASSQSPGTAGNTIYF.

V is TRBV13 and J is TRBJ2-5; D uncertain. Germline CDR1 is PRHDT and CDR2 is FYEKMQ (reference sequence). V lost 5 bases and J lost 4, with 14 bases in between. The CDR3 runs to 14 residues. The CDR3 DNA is TGTGCCAGCAGCGCAAGATCCCCCCGAGAGACCCAGTACTTC. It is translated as CASSARSPRETQYF.

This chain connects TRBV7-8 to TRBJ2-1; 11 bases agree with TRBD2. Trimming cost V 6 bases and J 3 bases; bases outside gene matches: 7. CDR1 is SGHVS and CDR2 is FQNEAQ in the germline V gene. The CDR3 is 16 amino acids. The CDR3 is CASSLEGTSGYNEQFF. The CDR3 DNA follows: TGTGCCAGCAGTCTAGAAGGGACTAGCGGCTACAATGAGCAGTTCTTC. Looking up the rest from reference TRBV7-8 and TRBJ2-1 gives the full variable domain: GAGVSQSPRYKVAKRGQDVALRCDPISGHVSLFWYQQALGQGPEFLTYFQNEAQLDKSGLPSDRFFAERPEGSVSTLKIQRTQQEDSAVYLCASSLEGTSGYNEQFFGPGTRLTVL.

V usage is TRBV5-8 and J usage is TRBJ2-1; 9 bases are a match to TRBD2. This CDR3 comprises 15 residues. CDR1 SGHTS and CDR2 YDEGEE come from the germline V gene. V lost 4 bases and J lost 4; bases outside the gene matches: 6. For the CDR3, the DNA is TGTGCCAGCAGCGGGGGGCTAGCGGGATACAATGAGCAGTTCTTC. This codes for CASSGGLAGYNEQFF.

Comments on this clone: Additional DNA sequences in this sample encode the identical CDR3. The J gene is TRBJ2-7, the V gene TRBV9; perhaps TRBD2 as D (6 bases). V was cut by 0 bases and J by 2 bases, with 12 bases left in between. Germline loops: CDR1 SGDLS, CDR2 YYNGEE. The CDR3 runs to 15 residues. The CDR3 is CASSVGGTGTYEQYF. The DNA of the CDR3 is TGTGCCAGCAGCGTAGGGGGGACTGGGACCTACGAGCAGTACTTC.